A selection of T cell receptor beta chains follows, all from one sample in a study of blood T cell repertoires in COVID-19. The assay was immunoSEQ multiplex PCR, and TCRdb's table has in-frame clones only and misses some. This table holds about 160,000 clones, 88% found once. Sequenced input: PBMCs or T cells enriched from blood (not recorded which). The receptor set was obtained from a woman in her forties or fifties who had recovered from COVID-19. Each CDR3 is given without its conserved first and last residue. The order of the fields is V gene, J gene, CDR3 protein.

v_gene: TRBV24-1; j_gene: TRBJ2-5; CDR3aa: ATSDFRTGTRETQY
v_gene: TRBV7-9; j_gene: TRBJ2-5; CDR3aa: ASSNPGALETQY
v_gene: TRBV6-5; j_gene: TRBJ2-3; CDR3aa: ASNRRVDTQY
v_gene: TRBV27; j_gene: TRBJ1-5; CDR3aa: ASRDRGNNQPQH
v_gene: TRBV6-2/TRBV6-3; j_gene: TRBJ2-4; CDR3aa: ASSPNPASGGAAKNIQY
v_gene: TRBV2; j_gene: TRBJ1-4; CDR3aa: ASSESLEKLF
v_gene: TRBV10-2; j_gene: TRBJ2-1; CDR3aa: ASSVVDEQF
v_gene: TRBV6-4; j_gene: TRBJ2-3; CDR3aa: ASSWGSGDADTQY
v_gene: TRBV14; j_gene: TRBJ2-2; CDR3aa: ASSQGAGGNTGELF
v_gene: TRBV12-5; j_gene: TRBJ2-7; CDR3aa: ASGPGLAGASYEQY
v_gene: TRBV6-5; j_gene: TRBJ2-7; CDR3aa: ASSTGYEQY
v_gene: TRBV20-1; j_gene: TRBJ1-4; CDR3aa: RDRGYEKLF
v_gene: TRBV7-9; j_gene: TRBJ2-1; CDR3aa: ASSSPARTYNEQF
v_gene: TRBV11-3; j_gene: TRBJ2-5; CDR3aa: ASSPSLPETQY
v_gene: TRBV6-5; j_gene: TRBJ1-1; CDR3aa: ASSPTGQHNTEAF
v_gene: TRBV7-5; j_gene: TRBJ2-3; CDR3aa: ARSYKTSCQVDTQY
v_gene: TRBV5-4; j_gene: TRBJ1-1; CDR3aa: ASSLALSEAF
v_gene: TRBV24-1; j_gene: TRBJ2-4; CDR3aa: ATSDLPVAKNIQY
v_gene: TRBV7-2; j_gene: TRBJ2-3; CDR3aa: ASSPLYRTDTQY
v_gene: TRBV11-2; j_gene: TRBJ1-6; CDR3aa: ASSLDVGRRHSPLH
v_gene: TRBV29-1; j_gene: TRBJ2-1; CDR3aa: SVGRVLLDDEQF
v_gene: TRBV19; j_gene: TRBJ1-6; CDR3aa: ATRDSSPHSPLH
v_gene: TRBV7-2; j_gene: TRBJ1-2; CDR3aa: ASSLEASGYGYT
v_gene: TRBV5-4; j_gene: TRBJ2-7; CDR3aa: ASSYTGGKGYEQY
v_gene: TRBV10-3; j_gene: TRBJ2-7; CDR3aa: AISESRQGVSEQY
v_gene: TRBV4-3; j_gene: TRBJ1-6; CDR3aa: ASSPVGRNSPLH
v_gene: TRBV7-3; j_gene: TRBJ1-2; CDR3aa: ASSGPGGLSYGYT